This entry describes one T cell receptor beta chain. Its antigen is currently unknown. According to the study, TCR beta libraries were built with iRepertoire HTBI primers and CDR3-region Arm-PCR. Using its own MiXCR run on the multiplex PCR reads, TCRdb lists one record per CDR3 protein. Here the sample spans 430,000 or so distinct CDR3 sequences, 21% being singletons. This sample stems from a study of regulatory T cells in long-lasting Graves disease. On the study more broadly: Persistent Graves' disease required over 5 years of antithyroid drugs and positive TSH receptor antibodies.

Between the trimmed V and J ends, which lost 4 bases and 0 bases, there was a span of 4 bases. CDR3 size: 13 residues. Germline-derived CDR1 and CDR2 are SQVTM and ANQGSEA. Time point meaning: persistent/refractory GD, antithyroid drugs over 5 years with positive TRAb. Making the TCR library involved RNA that had been extracted from PBMCs. Study results and caveats: Newly diagnosed Graves' patients had higher TCR diversity than persistent ones. The study found persistent patients shared more public clonotypes (2,741) than new patients (over 850). Preferential use of TRBV28, TRBJ1-2 and TRBJ2-5 was seen in persistent disease.

The chain recombines TRBV29-1 with TRBJ2-6; D not certain. The source material was peripheral blood mononuclear cells (PBMCs), sampled when the disease was refractory, from a patient treated with antithyroid drugs. The TCR comes from a female donor with Graves disease. The DNA for the CDR3 is TGCAGCGTTGCGGTCTCTGGGGCCAACGTCCTGACTTTC. This gives the protein CSVAVSGANVLTF.